The present T cell receptor (beta chain) was sequenced within a study of cytomegalovirus exposure and HLA in healthy donors. This CDR3 comprises 15 residues. Deletions cut 10 bases from V and 8 bases from J, with 26 bases between. Per germline, CDR1 MNHEY and CDR2 SVGAGI. This clone was observed a handful of times. The donors comprised healthy bone marrow donors. Nominally healthy donors provided the samples, though records likely missed some immune exposures. This PCR relied on a set of 60 Vbeta primers and 13 Jbeta primers. Sequencing used immunoSEQ multiplex PCR; TCRdb keeps in-frame clones, though not all of them. The profile shows more than 85,000 clones, about three quarters of them singletons.

The source of this sequence is a male donor in good health and CMV-seropositive. The specimen sequenced was PBMCs. This chain uses TRBV6-5 with TRBJ1-2, with D maybe TRBD1 (5 bases). CDR3 region: CATSPGVAESEGYTF. For the CDR3, the DNA is TGTGCCACCAGCCCGGGGGTGGCGGAATCAGAGGGCTACACCTTC.